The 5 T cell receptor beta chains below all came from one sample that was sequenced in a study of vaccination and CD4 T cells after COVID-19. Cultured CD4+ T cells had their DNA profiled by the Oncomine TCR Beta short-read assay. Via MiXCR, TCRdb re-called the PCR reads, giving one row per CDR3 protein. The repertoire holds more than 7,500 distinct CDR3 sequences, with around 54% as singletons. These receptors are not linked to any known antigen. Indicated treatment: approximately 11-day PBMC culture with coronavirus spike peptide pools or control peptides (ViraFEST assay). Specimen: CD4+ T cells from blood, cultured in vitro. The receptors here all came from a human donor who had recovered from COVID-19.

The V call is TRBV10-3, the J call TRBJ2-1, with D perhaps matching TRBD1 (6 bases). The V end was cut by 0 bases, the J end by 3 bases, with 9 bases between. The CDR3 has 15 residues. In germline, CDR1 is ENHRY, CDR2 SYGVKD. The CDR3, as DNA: TGTGCCATCAGTGAGTCAGGGGACAACTACAATGAGCAGTTCTTC. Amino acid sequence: CAISESGDNYNEQFF.

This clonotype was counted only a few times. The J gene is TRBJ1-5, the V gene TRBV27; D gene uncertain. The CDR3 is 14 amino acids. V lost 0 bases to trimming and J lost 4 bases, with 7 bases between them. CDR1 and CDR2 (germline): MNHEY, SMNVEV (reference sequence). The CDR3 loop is CASSLSKNNQPQHF. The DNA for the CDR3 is TGTGCCAGCAGTTTATCCAAAAATAATCAGCCCCAGCATTTT.

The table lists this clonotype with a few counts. The CDR3 reads CASSSQATAYGYTF. The DNA of the CDR3 is TGTGCCAGCAGCTCACAAGCCACGGCCTACGGCTACACCTTC. This rearrangement joins TRBV7-8 to TRBJ1-2; D remains unclear. Per germline, CDR1 SGHVS and CDR2 FQNEAQ. The CDR3 loop spans 14 amino acids. V gave up 4 bases and J gave up 8 bases, with 17 bases separating them. Full variable domain (rest looked up from reference TRBV7-8 and TRBJ1-2): GAGVSQSPRYKVAKRGQDVALRCDPISGHVSLFWYQQALGQGPEFLTYFQNEAQLDKSGLPSDRFFAERPEGSVSTLKIQRTQQEDSAVYLCASSSQATAYGYTFGSGTRLTVV.

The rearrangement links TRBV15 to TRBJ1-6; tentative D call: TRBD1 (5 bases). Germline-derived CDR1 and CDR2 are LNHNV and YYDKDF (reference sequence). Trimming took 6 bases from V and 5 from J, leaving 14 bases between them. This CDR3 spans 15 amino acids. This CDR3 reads CATSTTGLNNSPLHF. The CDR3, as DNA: TGTGCCACCAGTACGACGGGACTCAATAATTCACCCCTCCACTTT.

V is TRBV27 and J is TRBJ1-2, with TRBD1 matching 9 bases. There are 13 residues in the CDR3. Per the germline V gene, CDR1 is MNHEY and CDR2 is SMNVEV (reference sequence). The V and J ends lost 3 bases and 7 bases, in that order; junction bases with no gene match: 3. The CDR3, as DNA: TGTGCCAGCAGTTTTTGGACAGGGGTTGGCTACACCTTC. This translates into CASSFWTGVGYTF.